The clone carrying this T cell receptor beta chain has just a few counts. This specimen comes from a study of blood T cell repertoires in COVID-19. For the study at large: Both acute and convalescent COVID-19 samples were obtained from the United States, Italy and Spain. The cDNA or gDNA used as material had been derived from T cells, B-cell-depleted T cells, or PBMCs.

Sequencing used immunoSEQ multiplex PCR; TCRdb keeps in-frame clones, though not all of them. Of 180,000 or so clones listed, more than 75% are singletons. This CDR3 region has 17 residues. The germline gives CDR1 LGHNA, CDR2 YSLEER. V dropped 4 bases and J dropped 5; count of bases not matched to a gene: 14. This clonotype was obtained from a woman in her 50s with active or convalescent COVID-19. V usage is TRBV4-3 and J usage is TRBJ1-2; 9 bases fit TRBD1. Sequenced sample: peripheral blood. The CDR3 loop reads CASSLIASGTGLYGYTF. The CDR3 DNA reads as TGCGCCAGCAGCCTAATTGCATCCGGGACAGGGCTATATGGCTACACCTTC.